These 18 T cell receptor beta chains share one sample of origin, sequenced in a study of regulatory T cells in long-lasting Graves disease. The time point: newly diagnosed GD, antithyroid drugs for less than 3 months. After RNA was extracted from PBMCs, the TCR library was made from it. Through Arm-PCR of CDR3 regions and iRepertoire HTBI primers, TCR beta libraries were built. TCRdb re-derived calls from the multiplex PCR reads in MiXCR, one entry per CDR3 protein. The table lists hundreds of thousands of distinct CDR3 sequences, approximately 15% of them singletons, with 15% to 20% in the top ten. The sample was also linked to a second study, of T cells in Graves' hyperthyroidism and ophthalmopathy.

Here the sequenced sample was peripheral blood mononuclear cells (PBMCs), taken at new diagnosis, from a patient treated with antithyroid drugs. Every receptor here comes from a woman between 25 and 40 years old with Graves disease.

A word on this clonotype: A much more abundant neighbour one base away suggests this may be a read error. The chain has TRBV2 and TRBJ2-1; D remains ambiguous. The CDR3 covers 14 residues. CDR1 is SNHLY, CDR2 FYNNEI, per germline. CDR3 residues: CASKIASSCNEQFF. The CDR3 region has the DNA TGTGCCAGCAAGATTGCAAGCTCCTGCAATGAGCAGTTCTTC.

This clonotype occurred a few times. The V gene is TRBV9, the J gene TRBJ2-1, with TRBD2 identical over 10 bases. The ends lost 4 bases at V and 9 bases at J; junction bases unmatched: 13. CDR3 length: 16 residues. CDR1 SGDLS and CDR2 YYNGEE come from the germline V gene. The chain's CDR3 is CASSPPSSGRWGEQFF. The DNA for the CDR3 is TGTGCCAGCAGCCCCCCTTCTAGCGGGAGATGGGGTGAGCAGTTCTTC.

This clonotype was detected ten times or more. The gene calls are TRBV24-1 and TRBJ1-2; a possible D gene is TRBD1 (5 bases). The germline CDR1 and CDR2 sequences are KGHDR and SFDVKD. This CDR3 is built from 13 residues. Trimming pared 5 bases from V and 4 bases from J, leaving 10 bases between. The CDR3 here is CATSAQDLYGYTF. The CDR3 DNA sequence: TGTGCCACCAGTGCACAGGACCTCTATGGCTACACCTTC.

This clonotype has a count of ten or more. The chain is built from TRBV5-1 and TRBJ2-7; a possible D gene is TRBD2 (6 bases). This CDR3 spans 17 amino acids. Germline assignment: CDR1 SGHRS and CDR2 YFSETQ. V was pared by 1 base and J by 1 base, with 18 bases between. Here the CDR3 reads CASSLTPPGAQSYEQYF. CDR3 coding DNA: TGCGCCAGCAGCTTGACACCGCCGGGAGCCCAATCCTACGAGCAGTACTTC.

This clonotype came up many times. The rearrangement uses TRBV19 and TRBJ2-3; 7 positions agree with TRBD2. The ends lost 5 bases at V and 2 bases at J; junction bases unmatched: 1. This CDR3 contains 13 residues. CDR1 LNHDA and CDR2 SQIVND come from the germline V gene (reference sequence). The CDR3 loop reads CASSLAVTDTQYF. The CDR3 bases are TGTGCCAGTAGTCTAGCGGTCACAGATACGCAGTATTTT.

CDR3 nucleotide sequence: TGTGCCAGCAGCCTTGGGGGACTAGCGGGACACAATGAGCAGTTCTTC. As protein: CASSLGGLAGHNEQFF. V gene TRBV3-1 combines with J gene TRBJ2-1, with 13 bases matching TRBD2. This CDR3 is 16 amino acids long. The J segment lost 5 bases and the V segment lost 4 bases, leaving 5 bases of the junction unmatched. Germline assignment: CDR1 LGHDT and CDR2 YNNKEL (reference sequence).

This clonotype was detected many times. V usage is TRBV27 and J usage is TRBJ2-1, with 11 bases fitting TRBD2. CDR3 length: 14 amino acids. Losses at the gene ends were 6 bases for V and 6 bases for J; bases not matched to a gene: 4. Germline assignment: CDR1 MNHEY and CDR2 SMNVEV (reference sequence). CDR3 bases: TGTGCCAGCAGGATAGCGGGAGGGCCCAATGAGCAGTTCTTC. Translation: CASRIAGGPNEQFF.

J is TRBJ2-1 and V is TRBV16, with D uncertain. V lost 1 base to trimming and J lost 0 bases, with 4 bases between them. The CDR3 has 14 amino acids. CDR1 is KGHSY and CDR2 is FQNENV in the germline V gene. DNA of the CDR3: TGTGCCAGCAGCCAATTTCGCTCCTACAATGAGCAGTTCTTC. Amino acids: CASSQFRSYNEQFF.

V and J are TRBV27 and TRBJ2-1; the D gene is possibly TRBD2 (6 bases). The germline V and J ends were trimmed by 5 bases and 9 bases, with 11 bases remaining between them. Germline loops: CDR1 MNHEY, CDR2 SMNVEV (reference sequence). There are 12 residues in the CDR3. CDR3 loop: CASSIPGLEQFF. As DNA, the CDR3 is TGTGCCAGCAGTATACCGGGACTTGAGCAGTTCTTC.

This clonotype was detected ten times or more. The chain employs TRBV7-2 and TRBJ1-5, with D hard to call. The germline V gene has CDR1 SGHTA and CDR2 FQGNSA. Trimming removed 6 bases from V and 1 base from J, with 10 bases in between. The CDR3 contains 14 residues. DNA of the CDR3: TGTGCCAGCAGTAAAAAGGGAAGCAATCAGCCCCAGCATTTT. It encodes CASSKKGSNQPQHF. Full variable domain (remainder filled in from reference TRBV7-2 and TRBJ1-5): GAGVSQSPSNKVTEKGKDVELRCDPISGHTALYWYRQSLGQGLEFLIYFQGNSAPDKSGLPSDRFSAERTGGSVSTLTIQRTQQEDSAVYLCASSKKGSNQPQHFGDGTRLSIL.

This clonotype was detected many times. The CDR3 nucleotides read TGTGCCAGCACCAAGAGGGGAGTGGTAGATACGCAGTATTTT. It yields the protein CASTKRGVVDTQYF. The chain has TRBV28 and TRBJ2-3, with D tentatively TRBD1 or TRBD2 (5 bases each). CDR3 length: 14 residues. The V gene lost 7 bases and the J gene lost 5 bases, with 16 bases spanning the gap. Per the germline V gene, CDR1 is MDHEN and CDR2 is SYDVKM.

The chain uses TRBV19 and TRBJ1-1; 7 positions agree with TRBD1. The CDR3 contains 13 residues. CDR1 and CDR2 from the germline V gene are LNHDA and SQIVND (reference sequence). Losses at the gene ends were 8 bases for V and 7 bases for J; bases not matched to a gene: 10. CDR3 in DNA: TGTGCCAGTGCGGATTATCGGGACAGTGAAGCTTTCTTT. Residues: CASADYRDSEAFF.

This clonotype has only a few counts. The chain has TRBV20-1 and TRBJ1-1; no definite D call. This CDR3 contains 13 residues. Germline CDR1 DFQATT, CDR2 SNEGSKA (reference sequence). Trimming cost V 6 bases and J 4 bases, with 15 bases left between them. The CDR3 DNA is TGCAGTGCCCCGATGTGGGCCTTCACTGAAGCTTTCTTT. Residues: CSAPMWAFTEAFF.

This rearrangement joins TRBV4-2 to TRBJ1-5; no clear D. The CDR3 length is 14 residues. V was cut by 4 bases and J by 5 bases, with 12 bases left in between. Per the germline V gene, CDR1 is LGHNA and CDR2 is YNFKEQ. CDR3 sequence reads: CASSRERTYQPQHF. The CDR3 nucleotides are TGTGCCAGCAGCCGAGAAAGGACGTATCAGCCCCAGCATTTT.

This clonotype was counted many times. The V and J genes are TRBV7-8 and TRBJ2-1; 7 bases align to TRBD2. Germline CDR1 reads SGHVS; CDR2 reads FQNEAQ. The V segment lost 5 bases and the J segment 2 bases; nucleotides outside the gene matches: 6. This CDR3 region has 15 residues. CDR3 in amino acids: CASSLSGGTYNEQFF. DNA for the CDR3: TGTGCCAGCAGCCTCTCGGGAGGCACCTACAATGAGCAGTTCTTC.

This clonotype was detected ten times or more. J is TRBJ1-1 and V is TRBV11-2, with 8 bases that match TRBD1. Germline loops: CDR1 SGHAT, CDR2 FQNNGV. Unmatched junction bases numbered 3, after V lost 2 bases and J lost 4 bases. The length of the CDR3 is 14 residues. This CDR3 is CASSLIRGPTEAFF. The CDR3 DNA reads TGTGCCAGCAGCTTAATCAGGGGGCCCACTGAAGCTTTCTTT.

In its sample, this clonotype was seen many times. The chain recombines TRBV15 with TRBJ2-1, with 7 bases that match TRBD2. The CDR3 is 17 residues long. V was pared by 0 bases and J by 6 bases, with 11 bases of the junction left unmatched. Germline assignment: CDR1 LNHNV and CDR2 YYDKDF (reference sequence). This chain's CDR3 is CATSRDWGGALPNEQFF. The CDR3 DNA reads as TGTGCCACCAGCAGAGATTGGGGGGGAGCTCTACCCAATGAGCAGTTCTTC.

The V gene is TRBV11-2, the J gene TRBJ1-3, with TRBD1 matching over 7 bases. The V gene's germline CDR1 is SGHAT and CDR2 FQNNGV. The CDR3 spans 15 residues. With V trimmed by 1 base and J by 4 bases, 4 bases remained unmatched. The CDR3 protein is CASSLAGGLGNTIYF. The CDR3 DNA reads TGTGCCAGCAGCTTAGCAGGGGGATTAGGAAACACCATATATTTT.